A selection of T cell receptor beta chains follows, all from one sample in a study of breast tumors, draining lymph nodes, adjacent tissues. TCRdb recomputed calls from the multiplex PCR reads with MiXCR, one row per CDR3 protein. The data show roughly 260,000 distinct CDR3 sequences, over 30% seen once. The sequenced material came from axillary lymph node tissue. Every receptor here comes from a female donor with breast cancer. Some clones in this sample may be carry-over from other donors' samples. CDR3s include the opening cysteine and the closing phenylalanine or tryptophan. The order of the fields is V gene, J gene, D gene, clone size, CDR3 DNA, CDR3 protein. D genes are given only for firm matches. Not all rows give a size; the values are once, few, many and, for expanded clones, a class.

>TRBV5-4|TRBJ2-1|TRBD2|NA
TGTGCCAGCAGCCAATCGCGTAGAACTAGCGATGAGCGGTTCTTC
CASSQSRRTSDERFF
>TRBV6-4|TRBJ2-1|TRBD2|many
TGTGCCAGCAGTGACGGGCTAGCGGTCTCCGAGCAGTTCTTC
CASSDGLAVSEQFF
>TRBV13|TRBJ2-3|TRBD1|once
TGTGCCAGCAGCATTATGACAGGGACGGTTACAGATACGCAGTATTTT
CASSIMTGTVTDTQYF
>TRBV4-3|TRBJ2-7|NA|many
TGCGCCAGCAGCCAGGCAGCGGTGAGCTCCTACGAGCAGTACTTC
CASSQAAVSSYEQYF
>TRBV9|TRBJ2-3|TRBD2|many
TGTGCCAGCAGCGTAGTACTAGCGGGAGCAGATACGCAGTATTTT
CASSVVLAGADTQYF
>TRBV10-3|TRBJ1-2|NA|many
TGTGCCATCAGTGAGTCGTCAGCGATCCCCTATGGCTACACCTTC
CAISESSAIPYGYTF
>TRBV27|TRBJ1-4|NA|many
TGTGCCAGCAGGGGGACCGCGAGTGAAAAACTGTTTTTT
CASRGTASEKLFF
>TRBV3-1|TRBJ2-7|NA|few
TGTGCCGCAAGCCCCGACGGGACGGCATCCTACGAGCAGTACTTC
CAASPDGTASYEQYF
>TRBV29-1|TRBJ2-1|TRBD1|many
TGCAGCGCCATCATGGGCAGGGGGCGAGTCTACAATGAGCAGTTCTTC
CSAIMGRGRVYNEQFF
>TRBV19|TRBJ2-5|TRBD2|many
TGTGCCAGTAGTATCACTGGGGAGGGGGAGACCCAGTACTTC
CASSITGEGETQYF
>TRBV7-2|TRBJ1-5|TRBD1|NA
TGTGCCAGCAAGACAAGGGGGCGCGTGGAGACCCAGCATTTT
CASKTRGRVETQHF
>TRBV24-1|TRBJ1-6|NA|many
TGTGCCACCAGCCAGGCAAAGGGAGGCAATTCACCCCTCCACTTT
CATSQAKGGNSPLHF
>TRBV4-2|TRBJ1-2|NA|many
TGTGCCAGCAGCCTAAGCGGGGGGAGCGATGGCTACACCTTC
CASSLSGGSDGYTF
>TRBV7-6|TRBJ2-3|TRBD1|many
TGTGCCAGCAGTAGTCAGGGGGCGGGAGATACGCAGTATTTT
CASSSQGAGDTQYF
>TRBV7-9|TRBJ2-1|TRBD2|NA
TGTGCCAGCAGTCCCGGGACTAGCTCCTACAATGAGCAGCACTTC
CASSPGTSSYNEQHF
>TRBV30|TRBJ2-3|NA|NA
TGTGCCTGGAGCGGGAGCAATCAGCCCCAGTATTTT
CAWSGSNQPQYF
>TRBV7-8|TRBJ2-3|TRBD2|NA
TGTGCTAGAGCGCCGACTAGCGGCACAGATACGCAGTATTTT
CARAPTSGTDTQYF
>TRBV10-2|TRBJ2-3|TRBD2|NA
TGCGCCAGCAGTGAGGGACTAGCGGGAGTTTCGGATACGCAGTATTTT
CASSEGLAGVSDTQYF
>TRBV2|TRBJ2-7|TRBD2|many
TGTGCCAGCAGTACCGGGACTAGCGGGTACGAGCAGTACTTC
CASSTGTSGYEQYF
>TRBV18|TRBJ1-1|TRBD1|once
TGTGCCAGCTCACCGAGGACAGGCATCTCCCAGAGCACTGAAGCTTTCTTT
CASSPRTGISQSTEAFF
>TRBV4-1|TRBJ2-7|NA|many
TGCGCCAGCAGCCAAAAAGGCACAGGCCCCCTTATAGAGCAGTACTTC
CASSQKGTGPLIEQYF
>TRBV3-1|TRBJ1-4|NA|NA
TGTGCCAGCAGCCAAGACGTCTCGAGGGTAGGATATGAAAAACTGTTTTTT
CASSQDVSRVGYEKLFF
>TRBV11-2|TRBJ2-1|NA|few
TGTGTCAGCAGCTTAGCCGATGAGCAGTTCTTC
CVSSLADEQFF
>TRBV18|TRBJ2-7|NA|NA
TGTGCCAGCTCGGTCCTTAACGGCTACGAGCAGTACTTC
CASSVLNGYEQYF
>TRBV20-1|TRBJ2-1|TRBD2|many
TGCAGTGTCATAAGCCTAGCGGGTTCCTACAATGAGCAGTTCTTC
CSVISLAGSYNEQFF
>TRBV28|TRBJ2-3|NA|few
TGTGCCAGCAGTCCCGTTGGGTTGCAGTATTTT
CASSPVGLQYF
>TRBV15|TRBJ2-1|NA|many
TGTGCCACCAGCAGAGATCGATGGATGAGCTCCTACAATGAGCAGTTCTTC
CATSRDRWMSSYNEQFF
>TRBV29-1|TRBJ2-7|TRBD2|many
TGCAGCGGACGACTAGCGGGAGCGGGGGAGCAGTACTTC
CSGRLAGAGEQYF
>TRBV7-7|TRBJ2-1|TRBD2|NA
TGTGCTAGCAGCCTTAGGCGGGAGTTCAATGGGCAGTTCTTC
CASSLRREFNGQFF
>TRBV9|TRBJ2-2|NA|many
TGTGCCAGCGGCGGCGGGGCGAACACCGGGGAGCTGTTTTTT
CASGGGANTGELFF
>TRBV6-1|TRBJ1-3|TRBD1|many
TGTGCCAGCAGTATTGGGGGACAGGGAAACACCATATATTTT
CASSIGGQGNTIYF
>TRBV30|TRBJ2-5|NA|many
TGTGCCTGGAGTGTACGCGGCTCCCAAGAGACCCAGTACTTC
CAWSVRGSQETQYF
>TRBV20-1|TRBJ1-5|TRBD1|many
TGCAGTGCTAGAACCGCCGGGACAGCGAATCAGCCCCAGCATTTT
CSARTAGTANQPQHF
>TRBV9|TRBJ2-5|TRBD1|many
TGTGCCAGCAGCAACCGACAGGGTGGCGGGGAGACCCAGTACTTC
CASSNRQGGGETQYF
>TRBV7-2|TRBJ2-7|TRBD1|many
TGTGCCAGCAGCCCCGGGACAGTCTTTTACGAGCAGTACTTC
CASSPGTVFYEQYF
>TRBV6-1|TRBJ2-2|NA|NA
TGTGCCAGCATAACGTTCGCCGGGGAGCTGTCTTTT
CASITFAGELSF
>TRBV20-1|TRBJ2-3|NA|many
TGCAGTGCTAGACTAGTTTCAGATACGCAGTATTTT
CSARLVSDTQYF
>TRBV29-1|TRBJ1-1|TRBD1|NA
TGCAGCGTTGTAGAGGGGACAGGGAACACTGAAGCTTTCTTT
CSVVEGTGNTEAFF
>TRBV29-1|TRBJ2-1|TRBD2|many
TGCAGCTCTAGGCGGGAGGTTTCCTATGAGCAGTTCTTC
CSSRREVSYEQFF
>TRBV4-1|TRBJ1-3|NA|many
TGCGCCAGCAGCCCGCTCTCCTTCGGAAACACCATATATTTT
CASSPLSFGNTIYF
>TRBV20-1|TRBJ2-6|NA|once
TGCAGTGCTAGGACTGCCGGGGCCAACGTCCTGACTTTC
CSARTAGANVLTF
>TRBV5-4|TRBJ1-3|TRBD1|many
TGTGCCAGCAGCTGGGGAGACAGGGGGCTCTCTGGAAACACCATATATTTT
CASSWGDRGLSGNTIYF
>TRBV15|TRBJ1-5|TRBD1|NA
TGTGCCACCAGCGGTCCGGGACAGGGCGGCCATCAGCCCCAGCATTTT
CATSGPGQGGHQPQHF
>TRBV11-1|TRBJ1-1|NA|few
TGTGCCAGCAGCTTAGCTCGCATACCCACTGAAGCTTTCTTT
CASSLARIPTEAFF
>TRBV20-1|TRBJ2-2|TRBD1|many
TGCAGTGCTAACCCTCCCCCCGGGACAGGGGGAGTCGGGGAGCTGTTTTTT
CSANPPPGTGGVGELFF
>TRBV7-2|TRBJ2-5|NA|many
TGTGCCAGCAGCTTAGAGGCAGGGGGGAAGACCCAGTACTTC
CASSLEAGGKTQYF
>TRBV7-9|TRBJ2-1|NA|many
TGTGCCAGCAGGGGGGGTGTTGAGCAGTTCTTC
CASRGGVEQFF
>TRBV5-6|TRBJ2-7|TRBD1|NA
TGTGCCAGCAGCCGTGACAGGGCACCCTGCGAGCAGTACTTC
CASSRDRAPCEQYF
>TRBV9|TRBJ2-1|NA|many
TGTGCCAGCAGTCCTCGGAAACACTCCTACAATGAGCAGTTCTTC
CASSPRKHSYNEQFF
>TRBV5-1|TRBJ1-1|NA|NA
TGCGCCAGCAGCTTGGGGGAGATCACTGAAGCTTTCTTT
CASSLGEITEAFF
>TRBV24-1|TRBJ2-2|TRBD2|many
TGTGCCACCAGTGACCAGTCTTTAGCGGGAGCGAACACCGGGGAGCTGTTTTTT
CATSDQSLAGANTGELFF
>TRBV20-1|TRBJ2-7|NA|many
TGCAGTGCTAGCAAAACAGGGACCTACGAGCAGTACTTC
CSASKTGTYEQYF
>TRBV6-6|TRBJ1-6|NA|many
TGTGCCAGCAAGGACCCCCAAACTGGATCACCCCTCCACTTT
CASKDPQTGSPLHF
>TRBV29-1|TRBJ2-7|TRBD2|NA
TGCTCGGGGCTAGCGGGAGGGACATACGAGCAGTACTTC
CSGLAGGTYEQYF
>TRBV9|TRBJ2-1|TRBD2|many
TGTGCCAGCAGCGTAGCTACGGGGGGACTAGCGGGAGTTCGCATTGAGCAGTTCTTC
CASSVATGGLAGVRIEQFF